Presented here are 13 T cell receptor beta chains from one specimen sequenced in a study of early T cells in non-severe SARS-CoV-2 infection (dated by TCRdb to the early 2020s). Preparation of the library involved 5' RACE. Sequencing instrument: NextSeq 500. TCRdb redid the processing of the public reads, applying fastp at Q25 and MiXCR, and retained in-frame beta chains. One record per CDR3 amino acid sequence lists the most common genes and DNA. Across this sample there are roughly 34,000 distinct CDR3 sequences, with 6% to 7.5% seen only once. The ten most abundant clones make up around 25% of the sample. Sequences were derived from whole blood, sampled at baseline. The receptors shown here come from an adult who was a healthcare worker with PCR-confirmed SARS-CoV-2 infection or an uninfected control (not recorded which).

This clonotype was found many times. The chain is built from TRBV10-2 and TRBJ2-4; the D is unclear. The V gene's germline CDR1 is WSHSY and CDR2 SAAADI. This CDR3 is 16 amino acids long. Trimming removed 6 bases at V and 4 bases at J, with 19 bases between. CDR3 in DNA: TGCGCCAGCAGCAGCCCCTCCGTCGGTTTTAAAAACATTCAGTACTTC. Translating it yields CASSSPSVGFKNIQYF.

This clonotype was picked up many times. This chain joins TRBV7-3 and TRBJ1-1; 7 bases are shared with TRBD1. CDR1 is SGHTA and CDR2 is FQGTGA in the germline V gene. J lost 7 bases, V lost 5 bases, and 7 bases had no gene match. This CDR3 contains 13 residues. The CDR3 DNA sequence: TGTGCCAGCAGCCAACAGGGGATGGATGAAGCTTTCTTT. Translating it yields CASSQQGMDEAFF. Full variable domain (outside the CDR3, taken from reference TRBV7-3 and TRBJ1-1): GAGVSQTPSNKVTEKGKYVELRCDPISGHTALYWYRQSLGQGPEFLIYFQGTGAADDSGLPNDRFFAVRPEGSVSTLKIQRTERGDSAVYLCASSQQGMDEAFFGQGTRLTVV.

This clonotype was detected a few times. The chain uses TRBV10-3 and TRBJ2-6, with D unresolved. The germline V gene has CDR1 ENHRY and CDR2 SYGVKD. The CDR3 spans 17 residues. Trimming removed 0 bases at V and 1 base at J, with 10 bases between. The CDR3 DNA follows: TGTGCCATCAGTGAGTCTAATAGTGGTTCTGGGGCCAACGTCCTGACTTTC. This encodes CAISESNSGSGANVLTF.

This clonotype has just a few counts. V gene TRBV10-3 combines with J gene TRBJ1-6; 8 positions match TRBD1. After removal of 0 bases from V and 7 bases from J, the junction contained 2 bases not matched to a gene. Germline V gene lookup returns CDR1 ENHRY and CDR2 SYGVKD. This CDR3 contains 15 residues. Here the CDR3 DNA reads TGTGCCATCAGTGAGTCACAGGGGGAGAATTCACCCCTCCACTTT. This translates into CAISESQGENSPLHF.

This chain joins TRBV18 and TRBJ2-7; 11 bases line up with TRBD2. CDR1 and CDR2 from the germline V gene are KGHSH and LQKENI. This CDR3 contains 15 residues. J lost 0 bases, V lost 4 bases, and 2 bases had no gene match. The CDR3: CASSQTSGASYEQYF. CDR3 coding DNA: TGTGCCAGCTCACAGACTAGCGGGGCCTCCTACGAGCAGTACTTC.

The chain links TRBV30 to TRBJ2-7; D ambiguous. CDR1 and CDR2 from the germline V gene are GTSNPN and SVGIG (reference sequence). V lost 5 bases to trimming and J lost 3 bases, with 5 bases between them. The CDR3 is 10 residues long. Here the CDR3 reads CAWGVYEQYF. The CDR3 DNA is TGTGCCTGGGGCGTCTACGAGCAGTACTTC.

This clonotype showed up just a few times. The chain links TRBV7-9 to TRBJ2-2; D call uncertain. CDR3 length: 15 amino acids. Germline CDR1 and CDR2: SEHNR and FQNEAQ (reference sequence). Trimming stripped 8 bases from V and 1 base from J, with 14 bases between. The chain's CDR3 is CASGLLAVNTGELFF. For the CDR3, the DNA is TGTGCCAGCGGGTTGTTGGCAGTGAACACCGGGGAGCTGTTTTTT. The full variable domain, its missing parts supplied by reference TRBV7-9 and TRBJ2-2, is DTGVSQNPRHKITKRGQNVTFRCDPISEHNRLYWYRQTLGQGPEFLTYFQNEAQLEKSRLLSDRFSAERPKGSFSTLEIQRTEQGDSAMYLCASGLLAVNTGELFFGEGSRLTVL.

The chain recombines TRBV28 with TRBJ2-7; 10 bases are shared with TRBD2. The germline V gene has CDR1 MDHEN and CDR2 SYDVKM. V trimming: 6 bases; J trimming: 5 bases; junction bases outside the gene matches: 10. CDR3 length equals 15 residues. In DNA form, the CDR3 reads TGTGCCAGCAGCGCACTAGCGGGAACTAGGAACGAGCAGTACTTC. Protein product: CASSALAGTRNEQYF.

This clonotype has more than one count but fewer than ten. The chain uses TRBV6-5 and TRBJ1-1; TRBD1 aligns across 10 bases. Germline CDR1 reads MNHEY; CDR2 reads SVGAGI. J gave up 5 bases and V 6 bases, and 9 bases lay outside the gene matches. The CDR3 consists of 15 residues. DNA of the CDR3: TGTGCCAGCAGCCGGGGGGACAGGGGAGGGACTGAAGCTTTCTTT. As protein: CASSRGDRGGTEAFF.

The chain carries TRBV7-9 and TRBJ2-3; the D call may be TRBD1 or TRBD2 (5 bases each). V lost 3 bases and J 6 bases, leaving 13 bases between the germline ends. From germline, CDR1 is SEHNR and CDR2 FQNEAQ (reference sequence). The CDR3 contains 14 residues. The CDR3 DNA is TGTGCCAGCAGCTTTGGGACGACGGGGGATACGCAGTATTTT. This encodes CASSFGTTGDTQYF.

This clonotype has ten or more counts. V and J are TRBV24-1 and TRBJ1-5; unclear D gene. The CDR3 has 12 amino acids. Between the trimmed V and J ends, which lost 2 bases and 6 bases, there was a span of 4 bases. Germline lookup yields CDR1 KGHDR and CDR2 SFDVKD. In DNA form, the CDR3 reads TGTGCCACCAGTGATTACGGTCAGCCCCAGCATTTT. It encodes CATSDYGQPQHF.

On this clonotype: A much larger clone lies a single base off, so this may be a read error. This rearrangement joins TRBV3-1 to TRBJ2-7, with D perhaps TRBD1 or TRBD2 (5 bases each). The CDR3 length is 15 residues. Between the trimmed V and J ends, which lost 6 bases and 2 bases, there was a span of 17 bases. The germline V gene encodes CDR1 LGHDT and CDR2 YNNKEL (reference sequence). In DNA, the CDR3 is TGTGCCAGCAGGGAGGATAGCCAGGACACCTACGAGCAGTACTTC. Translating gives CASREDSQDTYEQYF.

This clonotype is labeled medium-sized. J is TRBJ2-7 and V is TRBV7-2; a possible D gene is TRBD2 (6 bases). CDR1 is SGHTA and CDR2 is FQGNSA in the germline V gene. Trimming shortened V by 1 base and J by 7 bases, and 17 bases separated the two germline ends. The CDR3 runs to 15 residues. The CDR3 DNA reads TGTGCCAGCAGCTTAGGGGCGGGGCTGACTAGGGAGCAGTACTTC. This codes for CASSLGAGLTREQYF.